Each of the 3 T cell receptor beta chains below was sequenced from the same sample in a study of blood T cell repertoires in COVID-19. Assay used: immunoSEQ multiplex PCR; TCRdb lists only in-frame clones, some missing. The table has around 210,000 clones, approximately 82% seen once. The sequenced sample was peripheral blood. Receptors were obtained from a human donor in a cohort sampled during active COVID-19.

This chain joins TRBV29-1 and TRBJ2-7, with D possibly TRBD1 on 6 matching bases. The CDR3 contains 12 residues. Trimming removed 6 bases at V and 0 bases at J, with 9 bases between. Germline lookup yields CDR1 SQVTM and CDR2 ANQGSEA. For the CDR3, the DNA is TGCAGCGTATTGGACAGCTCCTACGAGCAGTACTTC. Its protein product is CSVLDSSYEQYF.

The V call is TRBV28, the J call TRBJ2-5; 9 bases are a match to TRBD1. This CDR3 is 19 amino acids long. V shed 6 bases, J shed 4 bases, and the junction held 21 bases outside the gene matches. The V gene's germline CDR1 is MDHEN and CDR2 SYDVKM. Written as DNA, the CDR3 is TGTGCCAGCAGCGAACGTCCATCCGGCCGGGACAGGGTGAGAGAGACCCAGTACTTC. Translated, it gives CASSERPSGRDRVRETQYF. The full variable domain, its missing parts supplied by reference TRBV28 and TRBJ2-5, is DVKVTQSSRYLVKRTGEKVFLECVQDMDHENMFWYRQDPGLGLRLIYFSYDVKMKEKGDIPEGYSVSREKKERFSLILESASTNQTSMYLCASSERPSGRDRVRETQYFGPGTRLLVL.

CDR3 DNA: TGTGCCAGCAGGTCGGACATCACGGCCTACGAGCAGTACTTC. It yields the protein CASRSDITAYEQYF. This rearrangement joins TRBV27 to TRBJ2-7; maybe TRBD1 (5 bases). The CDR3 consists of 14 residues. Germline V lookup: CDR1 MNHEY, CDR2 SMNVEV (reference sequence). Deletions cut 6 bases from V and 2 bases from J, with 14 bases between.